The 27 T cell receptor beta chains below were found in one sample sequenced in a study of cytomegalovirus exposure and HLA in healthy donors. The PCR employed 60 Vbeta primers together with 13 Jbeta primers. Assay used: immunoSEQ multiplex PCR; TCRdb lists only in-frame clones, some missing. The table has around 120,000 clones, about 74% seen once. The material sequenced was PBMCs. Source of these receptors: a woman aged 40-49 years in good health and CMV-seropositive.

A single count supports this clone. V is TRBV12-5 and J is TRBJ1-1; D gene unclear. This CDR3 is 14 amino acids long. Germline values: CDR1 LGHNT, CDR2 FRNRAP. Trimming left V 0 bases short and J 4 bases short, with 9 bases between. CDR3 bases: TGTGCTAGTGGTTTGGTACTGGGAGGCACTGAAGCTTTCTTT. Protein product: CASGLVLGGTEAFF.

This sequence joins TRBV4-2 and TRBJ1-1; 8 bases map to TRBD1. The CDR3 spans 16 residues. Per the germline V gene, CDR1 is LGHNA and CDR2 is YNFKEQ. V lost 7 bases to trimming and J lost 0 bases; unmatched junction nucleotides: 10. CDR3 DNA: TGTGCCAGCAACCGGGGGACAGGAAACATGAACACTGAAGCTTTCTTT. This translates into CASNRGTGNMNTEAFF.

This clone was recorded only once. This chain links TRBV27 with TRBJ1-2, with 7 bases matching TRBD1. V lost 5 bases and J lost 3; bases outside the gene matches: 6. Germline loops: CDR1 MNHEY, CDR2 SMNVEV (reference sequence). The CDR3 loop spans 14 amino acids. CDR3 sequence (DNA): TGTGCCAGCAGTCCGGGACAGCTCCACTATGGCTACACCTTC. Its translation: CASSPGQLHYGYTF.

The CDR3 loop reads CATSRDRVFNQPQHF. In nucleotides, the CDR3 is TGTGCCACCAGCAGAGATCGGGTATTCAATCAGCCCCAGCATTTT. The chain uses TRBV15 and TRBJ1-5; D gene unclear. Per germline, CDR1 LNHNV and CDR2 YYDKDF (reference sequence). V was pared by 0 bases and J by 3 bases, with 9 bases between. CDR3 length equals 15 residues.

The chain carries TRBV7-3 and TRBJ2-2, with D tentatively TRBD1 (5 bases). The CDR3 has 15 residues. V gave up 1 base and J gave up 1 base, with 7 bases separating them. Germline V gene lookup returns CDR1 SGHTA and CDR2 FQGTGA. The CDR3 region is CASSLMQGNTGELFF. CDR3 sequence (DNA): TGTGCCAGCAGCTTAATGCAGGGGAACACCGGGGAGCTGTTTTTT.

CDR3 sequence reads: CASGATRRAEAFF. The CDR3 nucleotides are TGTGCTAGTGGCGCTACCCGCAGGGCCGAAGCTTTCTTT. The V call is TRBV12-5, the J call TRBJ1-1, with D possibly being TRBD1 (5 bases). Trimming shortened V by 6 bases and J by 8 bases, and 16 bases separated the two germline ends. Germline V gene lookup returns CDR1 LGHNT and CDR2 FRNRAP. The CDR3 is 13 residues long.

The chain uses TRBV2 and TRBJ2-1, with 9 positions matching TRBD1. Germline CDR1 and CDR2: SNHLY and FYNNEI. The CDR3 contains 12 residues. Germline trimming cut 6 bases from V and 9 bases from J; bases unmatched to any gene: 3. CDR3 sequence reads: CASRGQGSEQFF. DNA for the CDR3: TGTGCCAGCAGGGGACAGGGCAGTGAGCAGTTCTTC.

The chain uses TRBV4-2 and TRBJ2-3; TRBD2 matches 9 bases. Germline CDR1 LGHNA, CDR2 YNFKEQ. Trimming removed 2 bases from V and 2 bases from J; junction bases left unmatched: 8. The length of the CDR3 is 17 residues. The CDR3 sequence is CASSQNRGGGATDTQYF. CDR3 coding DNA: TGTGCCAGCAGCCAAAACCGTGGCGGGGGGGCCACAGATACGCAGTATTTT.

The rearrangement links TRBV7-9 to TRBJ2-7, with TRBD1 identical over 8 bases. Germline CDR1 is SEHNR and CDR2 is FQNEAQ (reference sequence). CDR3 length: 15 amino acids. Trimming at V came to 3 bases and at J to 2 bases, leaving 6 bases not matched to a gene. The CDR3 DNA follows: TGTGCCAGCAGCTTCGATGGACAGGGCGCCTACGAGCAGTACTTC. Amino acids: CASSFDGQGAYEQYF.

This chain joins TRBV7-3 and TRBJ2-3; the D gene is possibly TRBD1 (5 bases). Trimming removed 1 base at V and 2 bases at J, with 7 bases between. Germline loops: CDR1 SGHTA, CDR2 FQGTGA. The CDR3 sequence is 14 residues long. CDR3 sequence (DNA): TGTGCCAGCAGCTTAAGGACAATCACAGATACGCAGTATTTT. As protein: CASSLRTITDTQYF. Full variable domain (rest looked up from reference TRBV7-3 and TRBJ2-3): GAGVSQTPSNKVTEKGKYVELRCDPISGHTALYWYRQSLGQGPEFLIYFQGTGAADDSGLPNDRFFAVRPEGSVSTLKIQRTERGDSAVYLCASSLRTITDTQYFGPGTRLTVL.

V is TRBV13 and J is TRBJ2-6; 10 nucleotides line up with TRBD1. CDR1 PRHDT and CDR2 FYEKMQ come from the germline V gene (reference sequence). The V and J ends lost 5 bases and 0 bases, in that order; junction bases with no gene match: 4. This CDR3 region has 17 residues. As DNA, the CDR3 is TGTGCCAGCAGCAGCCGGGACAGGGGCTCTGGGGCCAACGTCCTGACTTTC. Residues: CASSSRDRGSGANVLTF.

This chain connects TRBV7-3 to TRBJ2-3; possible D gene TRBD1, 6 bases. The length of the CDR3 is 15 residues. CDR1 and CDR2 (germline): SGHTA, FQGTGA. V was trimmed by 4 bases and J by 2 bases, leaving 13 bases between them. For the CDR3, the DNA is TGTGCCAGCAGCTCGACAGGAGTTAACACAGATACGCAGTATTTT. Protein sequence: CASSSTGVNTDTQYF.

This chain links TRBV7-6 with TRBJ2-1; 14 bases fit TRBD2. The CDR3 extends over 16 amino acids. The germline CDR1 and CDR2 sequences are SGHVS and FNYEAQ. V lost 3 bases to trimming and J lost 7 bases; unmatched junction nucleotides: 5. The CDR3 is CASSFGLAGGPNEQFF. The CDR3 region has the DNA TGTGCCAGCAGCTTCGGACTAGCGGGGGGCCCTAATGAGCAGTTCTTC.

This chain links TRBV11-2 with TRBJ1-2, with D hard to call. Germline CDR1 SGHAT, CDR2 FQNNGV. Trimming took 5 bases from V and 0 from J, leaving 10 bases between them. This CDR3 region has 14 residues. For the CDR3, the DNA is TGTGCCAGCAGCCGAGAAAGAGCTAACTATGGCTACACCTTC. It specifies CASSRERANYGYTF.

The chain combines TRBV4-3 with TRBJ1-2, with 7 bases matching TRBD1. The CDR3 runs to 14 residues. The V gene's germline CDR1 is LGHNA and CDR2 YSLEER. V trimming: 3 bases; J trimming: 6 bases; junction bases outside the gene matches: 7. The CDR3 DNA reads TGCGCCAGCAGCCACGGACAGGTTGGGGATGGCTACACCTTC. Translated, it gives CASSHGQVGDGYTF.

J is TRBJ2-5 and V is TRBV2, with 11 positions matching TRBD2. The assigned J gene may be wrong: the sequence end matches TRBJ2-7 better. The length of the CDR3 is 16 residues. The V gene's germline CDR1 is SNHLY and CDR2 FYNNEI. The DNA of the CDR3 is TGTGCCAGCAGCTCCCGTAGCGGGAGGGCTAGGTACGAGCAGTACTTC. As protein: CASSSRSGRARYEQYF.

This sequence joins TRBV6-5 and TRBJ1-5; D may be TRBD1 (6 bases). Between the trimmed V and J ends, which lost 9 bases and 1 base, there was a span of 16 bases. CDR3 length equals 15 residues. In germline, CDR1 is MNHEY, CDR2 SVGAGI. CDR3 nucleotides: TGTGCCAGTCGACAGGTCGCGATCAGCAATCAGCCCCAGCATTTT. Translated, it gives CASRQVAISNQPQHF.

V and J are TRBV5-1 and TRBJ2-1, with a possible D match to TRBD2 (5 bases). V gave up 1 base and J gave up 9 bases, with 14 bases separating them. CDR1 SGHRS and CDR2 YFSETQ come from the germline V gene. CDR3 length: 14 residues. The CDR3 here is CASSLSTGSGEQFF. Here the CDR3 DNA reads TGCGCCAGCAGCTTGAGTACGGGATCTGGTGAGCAGTTCTTC. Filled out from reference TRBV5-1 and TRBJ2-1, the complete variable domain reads KAGVTQTPRYLIKTRGQQVTLSCSPISGHRSVSWYQQTPGQGLQFLFEYFSETQRNKGNFPGRFSGRQFSNSRSEMNVSTLELGDSALYLCASSLSTGSGEQFFGPGTRLTVL.

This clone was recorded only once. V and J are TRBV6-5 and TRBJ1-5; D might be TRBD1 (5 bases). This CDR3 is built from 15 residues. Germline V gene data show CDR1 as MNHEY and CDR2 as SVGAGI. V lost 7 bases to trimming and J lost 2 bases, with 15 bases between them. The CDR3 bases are TGTGCCAGCACTCCGAGGGGAGGGGGCAATCAGCCCCAGCATTTT. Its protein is CASTPRGGGNQPQHF.

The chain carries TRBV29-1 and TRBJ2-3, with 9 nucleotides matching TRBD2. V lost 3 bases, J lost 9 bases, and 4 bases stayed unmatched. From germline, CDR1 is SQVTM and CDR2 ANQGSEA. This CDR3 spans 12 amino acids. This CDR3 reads CSVDGLALTQYF. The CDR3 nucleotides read TGCAGCGTTGACGGACTAGCGCTAACGCAGTATTTT.

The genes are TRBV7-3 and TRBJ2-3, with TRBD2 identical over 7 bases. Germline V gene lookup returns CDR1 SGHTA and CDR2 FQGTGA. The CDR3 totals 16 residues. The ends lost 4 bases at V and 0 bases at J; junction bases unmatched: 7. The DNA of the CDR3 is TGTGCCAGCAGCTCCCGGGAGGCTTGGAGCACAGATACGCAGTATTTT. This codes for CASSSREAWSTDTQYF.

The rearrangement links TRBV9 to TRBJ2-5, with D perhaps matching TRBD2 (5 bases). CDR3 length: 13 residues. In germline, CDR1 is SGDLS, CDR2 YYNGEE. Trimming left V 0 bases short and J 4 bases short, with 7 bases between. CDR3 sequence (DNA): TGTGCCAGCAGCGTAGAAGGGAGAGAGACCCAGTACTTC. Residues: CASSVEGRETQYF.

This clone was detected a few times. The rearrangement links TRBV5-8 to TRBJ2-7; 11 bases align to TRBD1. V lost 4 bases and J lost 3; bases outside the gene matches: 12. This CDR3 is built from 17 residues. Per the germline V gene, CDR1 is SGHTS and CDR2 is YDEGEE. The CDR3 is CASSPIPRTGGNYEQYF. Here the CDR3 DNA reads TGTGCCAGCAGCCCCATACCCAGGACAGGGGGCAACTACGAGCAGTACTTC.

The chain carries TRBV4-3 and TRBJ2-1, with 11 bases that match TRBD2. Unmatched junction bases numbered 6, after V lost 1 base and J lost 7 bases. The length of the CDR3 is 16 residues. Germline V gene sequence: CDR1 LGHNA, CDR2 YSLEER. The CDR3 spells CASSQVVTSGVNEQFF. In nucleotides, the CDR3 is TGCGCCAGCAGCCAAGTAGTGACTAGCGGGGTAAATGAGCAGTTCTTC.

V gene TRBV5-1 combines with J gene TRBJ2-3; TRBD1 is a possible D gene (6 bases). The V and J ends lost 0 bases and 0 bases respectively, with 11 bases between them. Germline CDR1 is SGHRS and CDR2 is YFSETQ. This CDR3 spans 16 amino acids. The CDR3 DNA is TGCGCCAGCAGCTTGGCGGGACATTCTAGCACAGATACGCAGTATTTT. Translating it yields CASSLAGHSSTDTQYF.

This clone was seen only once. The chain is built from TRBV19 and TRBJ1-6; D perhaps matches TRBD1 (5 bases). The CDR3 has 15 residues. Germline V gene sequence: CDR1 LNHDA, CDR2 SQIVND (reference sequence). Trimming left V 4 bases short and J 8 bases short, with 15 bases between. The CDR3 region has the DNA TGTGCCAGTAGTACGTCCCGGGACTGGGATTCACCCCTCCACTTT. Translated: CASSTSRDWDSPLHF. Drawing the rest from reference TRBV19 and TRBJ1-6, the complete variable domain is DGGITQSPKYLFRKEGQNVTLSCEQNLNHDAMYWYRQDPGQGLRLIYYSQIVNDFQKGDIAEGYSVSREKKESFPLTVTSAQKNPTAFYLCASSTSRDWDSPLHFGNGTRLTVT.

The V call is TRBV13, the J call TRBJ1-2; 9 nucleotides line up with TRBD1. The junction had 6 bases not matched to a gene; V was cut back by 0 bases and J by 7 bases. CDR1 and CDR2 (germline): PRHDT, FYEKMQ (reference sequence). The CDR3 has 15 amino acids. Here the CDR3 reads CASSLGRTGDGGYTF. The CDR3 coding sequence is TGTGCCAGCAGCTTAGGCAGGACAGGGGATGGTGGCTACACCTTC.